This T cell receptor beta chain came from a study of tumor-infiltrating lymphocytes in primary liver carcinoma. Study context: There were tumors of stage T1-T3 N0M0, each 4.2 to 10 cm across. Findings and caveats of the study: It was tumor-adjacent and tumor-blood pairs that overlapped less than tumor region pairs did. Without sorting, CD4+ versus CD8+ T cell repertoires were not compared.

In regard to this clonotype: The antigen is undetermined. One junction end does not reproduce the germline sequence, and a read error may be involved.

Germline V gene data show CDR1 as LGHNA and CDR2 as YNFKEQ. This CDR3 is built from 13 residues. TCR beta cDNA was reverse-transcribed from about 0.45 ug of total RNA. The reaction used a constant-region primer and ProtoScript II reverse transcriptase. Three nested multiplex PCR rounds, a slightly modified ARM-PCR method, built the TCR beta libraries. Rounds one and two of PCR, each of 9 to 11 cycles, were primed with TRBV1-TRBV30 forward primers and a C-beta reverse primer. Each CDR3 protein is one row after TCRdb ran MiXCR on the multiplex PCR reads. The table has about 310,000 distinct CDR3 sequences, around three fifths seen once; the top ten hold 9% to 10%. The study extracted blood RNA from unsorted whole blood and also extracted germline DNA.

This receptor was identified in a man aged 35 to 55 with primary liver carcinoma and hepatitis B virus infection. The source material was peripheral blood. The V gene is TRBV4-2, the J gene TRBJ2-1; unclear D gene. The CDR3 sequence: CDSSQGMENEQLF. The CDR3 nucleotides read TGTGACAGCAGCCAAGGAATGGAAAATGAGCAGTTATTC.